These 9 T cell receptor beta chains came from one sample sequenced in a study of CD8 T cells in ankylosing spondylitis. TCRdb reanalysed the 5' RACE reads using MiXCR and keeps one entry per CDR3 protein. The table has some 180,000 distinct CDR3 sequences, roughly 18% seen once. The sequencing input was blood, either unsorted or a sorted T cell fraction (not recorded which). The source of these receptors is a male donor aged 10-29 years with ankylosing spondylitis or in good health (not recorded which).

This clonotype showed up many times. V is TRBV28 and J is TRBJ2-3; D is possibly TRBD2 (6 bases). V shed 3 bases and J shed 3 bases, with 13 bases lying between them. Per germline, CDR1 MDHEN and CDR2 SYDVKM. CDR3 length: 15 residues. CDR3 sequence: CASSFGGSLTDTQYF. The DNA of the CDR3 is TGTGCCAGCAGTTTCGGGGGAAGTTTAACAGATACGCAGTATTTT.

The chain links TRBV20-1 to TRBJ2-1; TRBD2 might be the D (5 bases). This CDR3 has 15 residues. V was cut by 6 bases and J by 2 bases, with 17 bases left in between. Germline CDR1 and CDR2: DFQATT and SNEGSKA (reference sequence). CDR3 residues: CSANPGLSTYNEQFF. The CDR3 coding sequence is TGCAGTGCGAACCCAGGACTCAGCACCTACAATGAGCAGTTCTTC.

The table lists this clonotype with many counts. V gene TRBV11-2 combines with J gene TRBJ2-7; 7 nucleotides line up with TRBD2. After removal of 3 bases from V and 1 base from J, the junction contained 6 bases not matched to a gene. CDR1 and CDR2 from the germline V gene are SGHAT and FQNNGV. There are 15 residues in the CDR3. This chain's CDR3 is CASSFGVSGSYEQYV. The CDR3, as DNA: TGTGCCAGCAGCTTTGGAGTTAGCGGGTCCTACGAGCAGTACGTC.

There are a few counts of this clonotype. The chain carries TRBV7-8 and TRBJ2-7, with 7 bases fitting TRBD1. The V gene's germline CDR1 is SGHVS and CDR2 FQNEAQ. The CDR3 contains 15 residues. V trimming: 5 bases; J trimming: 3 bases; junction bases outside the gene matches: 10. CDR3 protein: CASSDKTGLVYEQYF. The CDR3 bases are TGTGCCAGCAGCGATAAGACAGGGCTTGTCTACGAGCAGTACTTC.

This clonotype was recorded at least ten times. CDR3 coding DNA: TGCGCCAGCAGCTTGGACCCTCGGAACATTCAGTACTTC. Protein sequence: CASSLDPRNIQYF. The chain links TRBV5-1 to TRBJ2-4; D unclear. Germline values: CDR1 SGHRS, CDR2 YFSETQ. V was shortened by 0 bases and J by 7 bases, with 8 bases between the two germline ends. The CDR3 runs to 13 residues.

This clonotype was counted at least ten times. The rearrangement uses TRBV29-1 and TRBJ1-1; D unclear. This CDR3 region has 13 residues. V was trimmed by 2 bases and J by 8 bases, leaving 15 bases between them. Per germline, CDR1 SQVTM and CDR2 ANQGSEA. The CDR3 protein is CSVESGLKFEAFF. In DNA form, the CDR3 reads TGCAGCGTTGAATCAGGACTCAAGTTCGAAGCTTTCTTT. The variable domain in full, completed from reference TRBV29-1 and TRBJ1-1, reads SAVISQKPSRDICQRGTSLTIQCQVDSQVTMMFWYRQQPGQSLTLIATANQGSEATYESGFVIDKFPISRPNLTFSTLTVSNMSPEDSSIYLCSVESGLKFEAFFGQGTRLTVV.

The CDR3 region is CASSAWTGVINTGELFF. The CDR3 DNA is TGTGCCAGCAGCGCCTGGACAGGGGTGATCAACACCGGGGAGCTGTTTTTT. The gene calls are TRBV7-9 and TRBJ2-2; 9 positions agree with TRBD1. The CDR3 spans 17 residues. After removal of 5 bases from V and 2 bases from J, the junction contained 9 bases not matched to a gene. The germline V gene encodes CDR1 SEHNR and CDR2 FQNEAQ (reference sequence).

The chain couples TRBV12-3 or TRBV12-4 to TRBJ2-1, with D possibly TRBD1 on 6 matching bases. The CDR3 runs 13 residues. Deletions cut 5 bases from V and 10 bases from J, with 15 bases between. CDR3 in DNA: TGTGCCAGCAGTCTGGAGCCACAGGGAGAGCAGTTCTTC. Its translation is CASSLEPQGEQFF.

The table lists this clonotype with many counts. The chain combines TRBV18 with TRBJ1-1; D unresolved. The CDR3 consists of 14 residues. Germline CDR1 reads KGHSH; CDR2 reads LQKENI. Trimming removed 2 bases at V and 3 bases at J, with 10 bases between. In DNA, the CDR3 is TGTGCCAGCTCACCAGATCCAGCCTACACTGAAGCTTTCTTT. Encoded protein: CASSPDPAYTEAFF.